These 17 T cell receptor beta chains originate from one sample sequenced in a study of T cell responses to AZD1222 COVID-19 vaccine. Using immunoSEQ multiplex PCR, the repertoire was profiled, and TCRdb retains in-frame clones only, with some absent. This sample yields 140,000 to 150,000 clones, of which 93% are seen a single time; under 2% belongs to the top ten. Sequences were derived from peripheral blood, sampled on day 0 of AZD1222 vaccination. All receptors come from an adult in good health.

CDR3 loop: CASSLGVQETQYF. The CDR3 nucleotides read TGTGCCAGCAGCTTGGGAGTACAAGAGACCCAGTACTTC. The V and J genes are TRBV5-4 and TRBJ2-5; D not certain. V lost 0 bases to trimming and J lost 2 bases, with 5 bases between them. This CDR3 has 13 amino acids. In germline, CDR1 is SGHNT, CDR2 YYREEE (reference sequence).

The rearrangement uses TRBV2 and TRBJ1-2, with D uncertain. Germline V gene lookup returns CDR1 SNHLY and CDR2 FYNNEI. Trimming left V 4 bases short and J 2 bases short, with 14 bases between. The CDR3 totals 15 residues. This chain's CDR3 is CASSGERRENYGYTF. CDR3 DNA sequence: TGTGCCAGCAGTGGGGAGAGACGTGAGAACTATGGCTACACCTTC.

V is TRBV7-8 and J is TRBJ1-4, with a tentative D call TRBD1 (6 bases). The CDR3 totals 14 residues. The V gene lost 3 bases and the J gene lost 1 base, with 6 bases spanning the gap. CDR1 and CDR2 (germline): SGHVS, FQNEAQ. CDR3 coding DNA: TGTGCCAGCAGCTTCAGGGGAACTAATGAAAAACTGTTTTTT. Its protein is CASSFRGTNEKLFF.

This sequence joins TRBV6-5 and TRBJ1-2, with 10 nucleotides matching TRBD1. CDR3 length equals 14 residues. V was pared by 4 bases and J by 5 bases, with 4 bases of the junction left unmatched. In germline, CDR1 is MNHEY, CDR2 SVGAGI. CDR3 region: CASSSGQGTYGYTF. CDR3 DNA sequence: TGTGCCAGCAGTTCGGGACAGGGGACTTATGGCTACACCTTC.

The chain uses TRBV29-1 and TRBJ2-6; D is ambiguous. The CDR3 contains 12 residues. In germline, CDR1 is SQVTM, CDR2 ANQGSEA. V lost 4 bases, J lost 3 bases, and 4 bases lay in between. The CDR3 protein is CSVAGGANVLTF. Here the CDR3 DNA reads TGCAGCGTTGCTGGTGGGGCCAACGTCCTGACTTTC.

This sequence joins TRBV30 and TRBJ1-2; D is possibly TRBD1 (5 bases). Germline V gene lookup returns CDR1 GTSNPN and CDR2 SVGIG (reference sequence). This CDR3 contains 16 residues. The V and J ends lost 0 bases and 0 bases respectively, with 14 bases between them. The CDR3 loop is CAWSVRRQGTNYGYTF. The CDR3 bases are TGTGCCTGGAGTGTAAGGCGGCAGGGAACTAACTATGGCTACACCTTC.

This chain joins TRBV9 and TRBJ1-6, with unresolved D. This CDR3 is 14 amino acids long. V was cut by 0 bases and J by 9 bases, with 10 bases left in between. Germline V CDR1 and CDR2: SGDLS, YYNGEE. The CDR3 bases are TGTGCCAGCAGCGTAGGGCCAGACGGTTCACCCCTCCACTTT. Protein product: CASSVGPDGSPLHF.

V is TRBV5-4 and J is TRBJ2-5; TRBD2 is a possible D gene (5 bases). V lost 4 bases and J 5 bases, leaving 24 bases between the germline ends. The CDR3 length is 17 residues. CDR1 and CDR2 (germline): SGHNT, YYREEE (reference sequence). CDR3 DNA sequence: TGTGCCAGCAGCCGATCGGCTTTGGGAGCCGGGCAGGAGACCCAGTACTTC. This codes for CASSRSALGAGQETQYF.

This clone appeared a few times. The chain couples TRBV6-5 to TRBJ2-2, with a possible D match to TRBD2 (6 bases). V shed 8 bases and J shed 6 bases, with 16 bases lying between them. In germline, CDR1 is MNHEY, CDR2 SVGAGI. The CDR3 runs to 14 residues. CDR3 DNA: TGTGCCAGCTCTCCGGGAGACGGGGCCGGGGAGCTGTTTTTT. Translating it yields CASSPGDGAGELFF.

The chain links TRBV11-2 to TRBJ2-3; TRBD2 is a possible D gene (6 bases). Germline assignment: CDR1 SGHAT and CDR2 FQNNGV. V was cut by 8 bases and J by 0 bases, with 9 bases left in between. There are 13 residues in the CDR3. The CDR3 is CASGGTSTDTQYF. The CDR3 DNA follows: TGTGCCAGCGGGGGGACTAGCACAGATACGCAGTATTTT. The full variable domain, its missing parts supplied by reference TRBV11-2 and TRBJ2-3, is EAGVAQSPRYKIIEKRQSVAFWCNPISGHATLYWYQQILGQGPKLLIQFQNNGVVDDSQLPKDRFSAERLKGVDSTLKIQPAKLEDSAVYLCASGGTSTDTQYFGPGTRLTVL.

The rearrangement uses TRBV6-5 and TRBJ1-1; TRBD1 agrees at 8 bases. V gave up 4 bases and J gave up 4 bases; unmatched junction bases: 5. The CDR3 runs 14 residues. The germline gives CDR1 MNHEY, CDR2 SVGAGI. Here the CDR3 DNA reads TGTGCCAGCAGTTTACACAGGGGGGGCACTGAAGCTTTCTTT. It translates to CASSLHRGGTEAFF.

The V call is TRBV5-1, the J call TRBJ2-5; D is unresolved. V lost 5 bases to trimming and J lost 4 bases, with 12 bases between them. The CDR3 has 13 amino acids. CDR1 is SGHRS, CDR2 YFSETQ, per germline. CDR3 loop: CASSSAAAETQYF. Written as DNA, the CDR3 is TGCGCCAGCAGTTCTGCGGCAGCAGAGACCCAGTACTTC.

The table lists this clone with a count of one. In nucleotides, the CDR3 is TGTGCCAGCAGCATGGGCCTCTCTGGGGCCAACGTCCTGACTTTC. Its protein is CASSMGLSGANVLTF. The rearrangement uses TRBV7-2 and TRBJ2-6, with unresolved D. Germline-derived CDR1 and CDR2 are SGHTA and FQGNSA. V dropped 5 bases and J dropped 0 bases, with 8 bases sitting between them. The CDR3 is made up of 15 amino acids. Full variable domain (missing parts from reference TRBV7-2 and TRBJ2-6): GAGVSQSPSNKVTEKGKDVELRCDPISGHTALYWYRQSLGQGLEFLIYFQGNSAPDKSGLPSDRFSAERTGGSVSTLTIQRTQQEDSAVYLCASSMGLSGANVLTFGAGSRLTVL.

The chain uses TRBV4-1 and TRBJ2-1, with D tentatively TRBD2 (6 bases). V lost 4 bases to trimming and J lost 4 bases, with 8 bases between them. Germline CDR1 reads MGHRA; CDR2 reads YSYEKL. This CDR3 region has 13 residues. The CDR3 DNA sequence: TGCGCCAGCAGCCTGGACTATTACAATGAGCAGTTCTTC. This encodes CASSLDYYNEQFF.

The V gene is TRBV2, the J gene TRBJ2-7; D remains unclear. CDR1 SNHLY and CDR2 FYNNEI come from the germline V gene. V was pared by 6 bases and J by 1 base, with 13 bases between. CDR3 length: 14 amino acids. CDR3 bases: TGTGCCAGCAGGAACGATAGGACGTCCTACGAGCAGTACTTC. Protein sequence: CASRNDRTSYEQYF.

The chain carries TRBV6-6 and TRBJ1-5; a weak D match, TRBD1 (5 bases). Looked up from germline, CDR1 is MNHNY and CDR2 is SVGAGI (reference sequence). The CDR3 is 15 residues long. V was pared by 10 bases and J by 3 bases, with 19 bases between. The DNA for the CDR3 is TGTGCCACCAACCCCAGGGCAGGGTCCAATCAGCCCCAGCATTTT. Encoded protein: CATNPRAGSNQPQHF.

In this sample, this clone turned up a few times. V is TRBV5-6 and J is TRBJ1-5, with 8 bases lining up with TRBD1. V shed 2 bases and J 3 bases; nucleotides not matched to a gene: 4. The CDR3 extends over 15 amino acids. Germline V gene lookup returns CDR1 SGHDT and CDR2 YYEEEE. DNA of the CDR3: TGTGCCAGCAGCTTCCGGACAGGGCACAATCAGCCCCAGCATTTT. Residues: CASSFRTGHNQPQHF.